The 21 T cell receptor beta chains below were found in one sample sequenced in a study of shared clonotypes between healthy human individuals. Using immunoSEQ multiplex PCR, the repertoire was profiled, and TCRdb retains in-frame clones only, with some absent. The sample includes hundreds of thousands of clones, 76% of them seen just once. The sequencing sample was made of PBMCs. These receptors were collected from a middle-aged woman in good health. Some clones in this sample may be carry-over from other donors' samples.

This clone was counted only a few times. The gene calls are TRBV25-1 and TRBJ1-1, with D unresolved. Germline lookup yields CDR1 MGHDK and CDR2 SYGVNS. Trimming removed 1 base from V and 1 base from J, with 10 bases in between. This CDR3 is built from 15 residues. The chain's CDR3 is CASSEWAWGNTEAFF. The CDR3 coding sequence is TGTGCCAGCAGTGAATGGGCGTGGGGGAACACTGAAGCTTTCTTT. The variable domain in full, with the rest retrieved from reference TRBV25-1 and TRBJ1-1, is EADIYQTPRYLVIGTGKKITLECSQTMGHDKMYWYQQDPGMELHLIHYSYGVNSTEKGDLSSESTVSRIRTEHFPLTLESARPSHTSQYLCASSEWAWGNTEAFFGQGTRLTVV.

The CDR3 protein is CASSIGNQGYGYTF. Written as DNA, the CDR3 is TGTGCCAGCAGCATCGGGAACCAAGGGTATGGCTACACCTTC. The chain combines TRBV5-6 with TRBJ1-2; D uncertain. The V and J ends lost 4 bases and 5 bases respectively, with 15 bases between them. The CDR3 runs to 14 residues. The germline CDR1 and CDR2 sequences are SGHDT and YYEEEE.

V and J are TRBV15 and TRBJ2-1, with 9 positions matching TRBD2. V shed 3 bases, J shed 4 bases, and the junction held 4 bases outside the gene matches. Per germline, CDR1 LNHNV and CDR2 YYDKDF (reference sequence). The CDR3 is 15 residues long. The CDR3 DNA reads as TGTGCCACCAGCAGGGGGACTAGCAGGTACAATGAGCAGTTCTTC. As protein: CATSRGTSRYNEQFF.

V is TRBV2 and J is TRBJ2-5; 8 bases align to TRBD2. Unmatched junction bases numbered 6, after V lost 7 bases and J lost 5 bases. Germline loops: CDR1 SNHLY, CDR2 FYNNEI. This CDR3 is 13 amino acids long. CDR3 protein: CASTSGLVETQYF. The CDR3 coding sequence is TGTGCCAGCACCTCGGGACTAGTCGAGACCCAGTACTTC.

The chain employs TRBV15 and TRBJ1-4; a possible D gene is TRBD1 (5 bases). Trimming stripped 0 bases from V and 0 bases from J, with 14 bases between. The CDR3 length is 18 residues. Per the germline V gene, CDR1 is LNHNV and CDR2 is YYDKDF (reference sequence). The CDR3 region is CATSRDRTGPTTNEKLFF. CDR3 DNA sequence: TGTGCCACCAGCAGAGATAGAACAGGTCCAACAACTAATGAAAAACTGTTTTTT.

Ten or more counts support this clone. The chain employs TRBV7-2 and TRBJ2-1; D possibly corresponds to TRBD2 (5 bases). This CDR3 spans 12 amino acids. Looked up from germline, CDR1 is SGHTA and CDR2 is FQGNSA. The V and J ends lost 5 bases and 10 bases respectively, with 12 bases between them. CDR3 sequence: CASSPTPGEQFF. In nucleotides, the CDR3 is TGTGCCAGCAGCCCCACCCCGGGGGAGCAGTTCTTC.

A remark on this clone: A read error may explain this, as a much larger clone is one base away. Other DNA sequences in this specimen translate into the identical CDR3. The V and J genes are TRBV2 and TRBJ1-1; TRBD1 aligns across 7 bases. J gave up 8 bases and V 4 bases, and 4 bases lay outside the gene matches. The CDR3 has 12 residues. CDR1 SNHLY and CDR2 FYNNEI come from the germline V gene. The chain's CDR3 is CASSGGGTEAFF. Written as DNA, the CDR3 is TGTGCCAGCAGTGGAGGGGGCACCGAAGCTTTCTTT.

The chain is built from TRBV28 and TRBJ1-5; perhaps TRBD1 as D (5 bases). The germline CDR1 and CDR2 sequences are MDHEN and SYDVKM. Trimming removed 4 bases at V and 0 bases at J, with 10 bases between. The CDR3 contains 15 residues. For the CDR3, the DNA is TGTGCCAGCAGTTCGCGGGACGGTAGCAATCAGCCCCAGCATTTT. It encodes CASSSRDGSNQPQHF. Complete variable domain (other parts from reference TRBV28 and TRBJ1-5): DVKVTQSSRYLVKRTGEKVFLECVQDMDHENMFWYRQDPGLGLRLIYFSYDVKMKEKGDIPEGYSVSREKKERFSLILESASTNQTSMYLCASSSRDGSNQPQHFGDGTRLSIL.

For this clone: It is likely a read error: a sequence one base away is far more abundant. Other nucleotide sequences from this sample produce the same CDR3. CDR3 residues: CASRGLAPNEQFF. The CDR3 coding sequence is TGTGCCAGCAGGGGACTAGCGCCCAATGAACAGTTCTTC. The chain joins TRBV25-1 to TRBJ2-1, with 10 bases identical to TRBD2. The CDR3 is 13 amino acids. CDR1 is MGHDK, CDR2 SYGVNS, per germline. The full variable domain, its missing parts supplied by reference TRBV25-1 and TRBJ2-1, is EADIYQTPRYLVIGTGKKITLECSQTMGHDKMYWYQQDPGMELHLIHYSYGVNSTEKGDLSSESTVSRIRTEHFPLTLESARPSHTSQYLCASRGLAPNEQFFGPGTRLTVL.

This rearrangement joins TRBV4-3 to TRBJ1-2; 12 nucleotides agree with TRBD1. The CDR3 runs to 16 residues. The V gene's germline CDR1 is LGHNA and CDR2 YSLEER. The junction had 3 bases not matched to a gene; V was cut back by 0 bases and J by 4 bases. The CDR3 spells CASSQDGTGGIYGYTF. CDR3 DNA: TGCGCCAGCAGCCAAGATGGGACAGGGGGCATCTATGGCTACACCTTC.

This clone showed up just a few times. This chain uses TRBV15 with TRBJ1-1; D is ambiguous. Trimming pared 0 bases from V and 2 bases from J, leaving 4 bases between. The CDR3 loop spans 13 amino acids. Germline-derived CDR1 and CDR2 are LNHNV and YYDKDF (reference sequence). The CDR3 region has the DNA TGTGCCACCAGCAGAGAGGCAAACACTGAAGCTTTCTTT. Translating it yields CATSREANTEAFF.

This clone has at least ten counts. The chain combines TRBV15 with TRBJ1-6, with 8 bases matching TRBD1. There are 15 residues in the CDR3. Germline CDR1 LNHNV, CDR2 YYDKDF (reference sequence). The V segment lost 1 base and the J segment 6 bases; nucleotides outside the gene matches: 2. The CDR3 DNA sequence: TGTGCCACCAGCAGAGGGACAGGGCGTAATTCACCCCTCCACTTT. Translation gives CATSRGTGRNSPLHF.

The chain uses TRBV7-9 and TRBJ2-1; no reliable D call. Trimming cost V 4 bases and J 8 bases, with 9 bases left between them. The germline CDR1 and CDR2 sequences are SEHNR and FQNEAQ (reference sequence). This CDR3 has 12 amino acids. The CDR3 bases are TGTGCCAGCAGCTCCCGGATGGATGAGCAGTTCTTC. This codes for CASSSRMDEQFF.

To note about this clone: With only one base between it and a far larger clone, this is likely a read error. This rearrangement joins TRBV20-1 to TRBJ2-7; no clear D. CDR1 is DFQATT, CDR2 SNEGSKA, per germline (reference sequence). This CDR3 contains 10 residues. The CDR3 DNA reads TGCAATGCCTTAGGGTACGAGCAGTACTTC. This translates into CNALGYEQYF.

This sequence joins TRBV2 and TRBJ1-5, with D hard to call. This CDR3 has 14 amino acids. The V and J ends lost 6 bases and 3 bases respectively, with 12 bases between them. Germline CDR1 SNHLY, CDR2 FYNNEI. The chain's CDR3 is CASSPGLVNQPQHF. The CDR3 DNA follows: TGTGCCAGCAGCCCCGGATTGGTCAATCAGCCCCAGCATTTT.

This clone was picked up a small number of times. The chain recombines TRBV14 with TRBJ2-5, with D possibly being TRBD1 (5 bases). The CDR3 contains 14 residues. V lost 3 bases, J lost 1 base, and 9 bases lay in between. Germline assignment: CDR1 SGHDN and CDR2 FVKESK. The CDR3 is CASSQDTAQETQYF. DNA of the CDR3: TGTGCCAGCAGCCAGGACACAGCCCAAGAGACCCAGTACTTC. Full variable domain (missing parts from reference TRBV14 and TRBJ2-5): EAGVTQFPSHSVIEKGQTVTLRCDPISGHDNLYWYRRVMGKEIKFLLHFVKESKQDESGMPNNRFLAERTGGTYSTLKVQPAELEDSGVYFCASSQDTAQETQYFGPGTRLLVL.

The chain couples TRBV4-1 to TRBJ2-1; D unclear. This CDR3 has 14 residues. Germline assignment: CDR1 MGHRA and CDR2 YSYEKL. V gave up 4 bases and J gave up 5 bases, with 12 bases separating them. CDR3 nucleotide sequence: TGCGCCAGCAGCCTTCTCCTCCGGGACAATGAGCAGTTCTTC. Its protein product is CASSLLLRDNEQFF.

The CDR3 sequence: CAWSAGLAGEKTQYF. The CDR3 DNA sequence: TGTGCCTGGAGTGCAGGACTAGCGGGAGAAAAGACCCAGTACTTC. V usage is TRBV30 and J usage is TRBJ2-5; 13 nucleotides match TRBD2. The germline V gene has CDR1 GTSNPN and CDR2 SVGIG (reference sequence). V lost 1 base to trimming and J lost 6 bases; unmatched junction nucleotides: 5. This CDR3 is 15 amino acids long. Filled out from reference TRBV30 and TRBJ2-5, the complete variable domain reads SQTIHQWPATLVQPVGSPLSLECTVEGTSNPNLYWYRQAAGRGLQLLFYSVGIGQISSEVPQNLSASRPQDRQFILSSKKLLLSDSGFYLCAWSAGLAGEKTQYFGPGTRLLVL.

The chain has TRBV4-1 and TRBJ1-2; D gene ambiguous. CDR1 and CDR2 (germline): MGHRA, YSYEKL. The CDR3 totals 13 residues. V was clipped by 0 bases and J by 8 bases, with 10 bases between them. The CDR3: CASSQEHSQGYTF. In DNA, the CDR3 is TGCGCCAGCAGCCAAGAGCACAGTCAGGGCTACACCTTC.

The genes are TRBV2 and TRBJ2-1; D might be TRBD1 (5 bases). The CDR3 has 11 amino acids. Germline CDR1 is SNHLY and CDR2 is FYNNEI. The CDR3 region is CATGLGDEQFF. The DNA of the CDR3 is TGTGCGACCGGGTTAGGGGATGAGCAGTTCTTC.

The chain joins TRBV7-9 to TRBJ2-2; 12 bases agree with TRBD2. This CDR3 spans 18 amino acids. V gave up 1 base and J gave up 3 bases; unmatched junction bases: 6. Germline V gene sequence: CDR1 SEHNR, CDR2 FQNEAQ (reference sequence). CDR3 sequence reads: CASSLGLAGGPDTGELFF. In nucleotides, the CDR3 is TGTGCCAGCAGCTTAGGGCTAGCGGGAGGGCCGGACACCGGGGAGCTGTTTTTT.